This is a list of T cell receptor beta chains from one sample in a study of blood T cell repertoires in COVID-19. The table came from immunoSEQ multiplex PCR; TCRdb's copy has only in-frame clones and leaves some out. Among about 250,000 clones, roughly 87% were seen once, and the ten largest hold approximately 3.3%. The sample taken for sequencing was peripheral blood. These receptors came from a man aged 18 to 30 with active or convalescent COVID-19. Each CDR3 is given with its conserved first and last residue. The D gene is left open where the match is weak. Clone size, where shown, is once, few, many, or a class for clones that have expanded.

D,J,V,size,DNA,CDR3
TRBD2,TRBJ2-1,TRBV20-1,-,TGCAGTGCTAGTAGAACTAGCGGGGGCGTTACCTACAATGAGCAGTTCTTC,CSASRTSGGVTYNEQFF
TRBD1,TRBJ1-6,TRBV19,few,TGTGCCAGTAGTATTTACCTGGACAGGGGTTATTCACCCCTCCACTTT,CASSIYLDRGYSPLHF
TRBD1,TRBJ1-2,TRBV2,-,TGTGCCAGCAGTTGGAGGGCAGGGGGCGACCACTTC,CASSWRAGGDHF
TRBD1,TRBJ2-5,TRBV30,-,TGTGCCTGGATGGACAGGCAACAAGAGACCCAGTACTTC,CAWMDRQQETQYF
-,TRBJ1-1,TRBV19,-,TGTGCCAGTAGTATAGGGCAGGGAAACACTGAAGCTTTCTTT,CASSIGQGNTEAFF
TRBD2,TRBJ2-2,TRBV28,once,TGTGCCAGCAGCCGGGGACTAGCGGGAGACGGGGAGCTGTTTTTT,CASSRGLAGDGELFF
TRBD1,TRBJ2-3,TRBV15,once,TGTGCCACCAGCAGTAAATGGACAGGGGGTCCAGATACGCAGTATTTT,CATSSKWTGGPDTQYF
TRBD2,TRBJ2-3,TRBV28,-,TGTGCCAGCACCCCCGGGGGGAGCACAGATACGCAGTATTTT,CASTPGGSTDTQYF
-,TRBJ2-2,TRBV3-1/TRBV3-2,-,TGTGCCAGCAGCCAAACGCCAGGAACCGGGGAGCTGTTTTTT,CASSQTPGTGELFF
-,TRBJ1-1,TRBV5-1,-,TGCGCCAGCAGCCCAGAAACAGGGCTGAACACTGAAGCTTTCTTT,CASSPETGLNTEAFF
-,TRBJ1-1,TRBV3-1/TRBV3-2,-,TGTGCCAGCCGACGACATGGGGGGGCGGACACTGAAGCTTTCTTT,CASRRHGGADTEAFF
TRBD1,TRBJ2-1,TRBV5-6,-,TGTGCCAGCAGCCCCGGGACAGGGTATAATGAGCAGTTCTTC,CASSPGTGYNEQFF
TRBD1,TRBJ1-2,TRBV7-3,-,TGTGCCAGCAGCTTAACAGGGGGCAGGGATGGCTACACCTTC,CASSLTGGRDGYTF
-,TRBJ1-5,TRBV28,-,TGTGCCAGCACTCCCACCGGATCGGGAGGTCAGCCCCAGCATTTT,CASTPTGSGGQPQHF
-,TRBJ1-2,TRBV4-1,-,TGCGCCAGCAGCCAAGATAGAAGAATCTATGGCTACACCTTC,CASSQDRRIYGYTF
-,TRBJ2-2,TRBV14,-,TGTGCCAGCAGCTTTCGACTAGTCCCCGGGGAGCTGTTTTTT,CASSFRLVPGELFF
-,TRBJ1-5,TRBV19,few,TGTGCCAGTACCCCTAGGGGTTATAGCAATCAGCCCCAGCATTTT,CASTPRGYSNQPQHF
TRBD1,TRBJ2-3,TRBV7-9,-,TGTGCCAGCAGCAACACCCGGACAGGGAACACAGATACGCAGTATTTT,CASSNTRTGNTDTQYF
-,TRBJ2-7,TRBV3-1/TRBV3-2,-,TGTGCCAGCAGCCGACAGGATTCCTACGAGCAGTACTTC,CASSRQDSYEQYF
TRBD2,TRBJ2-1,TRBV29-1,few,TGCAGCGTTGAAGGACTAGCGGGAGTTTCGGTTTCTCGCTACAATGAGCAGTTCTTC,CSVEGLAGVSVSRYNEQFF
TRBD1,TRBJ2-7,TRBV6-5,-,TGTGCCAGCAGTAACAGGGGGTTCTACGAGCAGTACTTC,CASSNRGFYEQYF
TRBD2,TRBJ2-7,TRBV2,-,TGTGCCAGCAAAGGGACTAGCGGGAGCTCCTACGAGCAGTACTTC,CASKGTSGSSYEQYF
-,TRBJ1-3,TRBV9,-,TGTGCCAGCAGCGGTACAGGGAGCTCCGGAAACACCATATATTTT,CASSGTGSSGNTIYF
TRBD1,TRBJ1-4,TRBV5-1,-,TGCGCCAGCAGCCTACCCGGGACCGGGACAGGGAGTGAAAAACTGTTTTTT,CASSLPGTGTGSEKLFF
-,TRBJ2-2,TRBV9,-,TGTGCCAGCAGCTTACAGGGATGGAACACCGGGGAGCTGTTTTTT,CASSLQGWNTGELFF
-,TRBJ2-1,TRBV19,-,TGTGCCAGTAGTGGCACATACAATGAGCAGTTCTTC,CASSGTYNEQFF
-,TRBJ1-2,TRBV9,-,TGTGCCAGCAGCACCGAGAGGGGAGGACTTCTTAAACCTGGCTATGGCTACACCTTC,CASSTERGGLLKPGYGYTF
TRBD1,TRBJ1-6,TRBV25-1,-,TGTGCCAGCCGCCGAACCCCGACAGGGATGAGTAATTCACCCCTCCACTTT,CASRRTPTGMSNSPLHF
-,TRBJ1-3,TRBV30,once,TGTGCCTGGATAGAAGGAAACACCATATATTTT,CAWIEGNTIYF
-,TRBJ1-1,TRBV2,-,TGTGCCAGCAGTGAAGGGGGCGGGAAGAACACTGAAGCTTTCTTT,CASSEGGGKNTEAFF
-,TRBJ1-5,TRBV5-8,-,TGTGCCAGCACTGGACAGCGAATCAATCAGCCCCAGCATTTT,CASTGQRINQPQHF
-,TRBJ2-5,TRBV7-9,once,TGTGCCAGCAGCTTACAGGGGGGCCCTGAGGGGACCCAGTACTTC,CASSLQGGPEGTQYF
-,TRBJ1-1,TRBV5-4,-,TGTGCCAGCAGCTCCGAGGGAATTGCGGGTAGGGCTTTCTTT,CASSSEGIAGRAFF
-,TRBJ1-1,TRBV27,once,TGTGCCAGCAGTTTATTCTTGCGGAACACTGAAGCTTTCTTT,CASSLFLRNTEAFF
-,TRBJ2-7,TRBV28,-,TGTGCCAGCGGCCTACAGGAGAGCTACGAGCAGTACTTC,CASGLQESYEQYF
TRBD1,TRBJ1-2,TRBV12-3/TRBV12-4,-,TGTGCCAGCAGTTTCACAGGGGATGGCTACACCTTC,CASSFTGDGYTF
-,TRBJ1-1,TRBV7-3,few,TGTGCCAGCAGCTTAGAGGTTGGCACTGAAGCTTTCTTT,CASSLEVGTEAFF
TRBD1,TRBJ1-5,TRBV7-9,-,TGTGCCAGCAGCTTAGTTGGCCCCACAGGGGGTCAGCCCCAGCATTTT,CASSLVGPTGGQPQHF
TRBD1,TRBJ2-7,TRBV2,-,TGTGCCAGCAGTGAAGCAGGGACAGGGGACGAGCAGTACTTC,CASSEAGTGDEQYF
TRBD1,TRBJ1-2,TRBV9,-,TGTGCCAGCAGCGCTGACGGACAGGGCAGCTATGGCTACACCTTC,CASSADGQGSYGYTF
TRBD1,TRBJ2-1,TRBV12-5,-,TGTGCTAGTGGTCTCGGGACAGGACACAATGAGCAGTTCTTC,CASGLGTGHNEQFF
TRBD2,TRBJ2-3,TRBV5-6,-,TGTGCCAGCAGCTTGGAGCGGGGGGGCAAGGTTAGCACAGATACGCAGTATTTT,CASSLERGGKVSTDTQYF
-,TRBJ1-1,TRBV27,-,TGTGCCAGCAGTTTGGGGGGAAGGACTGAAGCTTTCTTT,CASSLGGRTEAFF
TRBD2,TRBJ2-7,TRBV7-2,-,TGTGCCAGCAGCTTAGTGACTAGCGGGGGACTAAGACCTCTCTACGAGCAGTACTTC,CASSLVTSGGLRPLYEQYF
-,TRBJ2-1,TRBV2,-,TGTGCCAGCAGTGAAGCCAGGCAGGGGAATTTGGGTGAGCAGTTCTTC,CASSEARQGNLGEQFF
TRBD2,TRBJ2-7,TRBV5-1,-,TGCGCCAGCAGCTTGACACCAGGACTAGCGGAATACGAGCAGTACTTC,CASSLTPGLAEYEQYF
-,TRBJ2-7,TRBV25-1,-,TGTGCCAGCAGTGCTCCCCAGGGATTGTCGATCACCTACGAGCAGTACTTC,CASSAPQGLSITYEQYF
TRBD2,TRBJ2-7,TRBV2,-,TGTGCCAGCCGGGGGGGGTCTGTCTCCTACGAGCAGTACTTC,CASRGGSVSYEQYF
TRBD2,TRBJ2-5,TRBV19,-,TGTGCCAGTAGTTCCCCGGGACTACCCTTCAGGGAGACCCAGTACTTC,CASSSPGLPFRETQYF
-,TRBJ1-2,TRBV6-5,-,TGTGCCAGCAGCGGACAGCAGAATATAGACTATGGCTACACCTTC,CASSGQQNIDYGYTF
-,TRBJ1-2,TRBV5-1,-,TGCGCCAGCAGCTTGGTGGCAGGGCAGGAGGGCTACACCTTC,CASSLVAGQEGYTF
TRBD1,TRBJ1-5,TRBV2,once,TGTGCCAGCAGGGAAACCGGGACAGCTTATAGCAATCAGCCCCAGCATTTT,CASRETGTAYSNQPQHF
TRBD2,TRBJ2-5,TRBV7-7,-,TGTGCTAGCAGCTTGAGACGGGAGGGCCGGGAGACCCAGTACTTC,CASSLRREGRETQYF
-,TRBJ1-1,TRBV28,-,TGTGCCAGCACCACGGCGGGGGGGACTGAAGCTTTCTTT,CASTTAGGTEAFF